This TCR beta chain was observed in a study of T-cell reconstitution after alpha-beta-depleted transplantation in children. The CDR3 has 13 amino acids. After removal of 3 bases from V and 2 bases from J, the junction contained 2 bases not matched to a gene. The germline V gene has CDR1 DFQATT and CDR2 SNEGSKA (reference sequence). Construction of the TCRbeta library involved unique molecular identifiers. TCRdb reprocessed the PCR reads via MiXCR and lists one record per CDR3 protein. Of hundreds of thousands of distinct CDR3 sequences in the sample, 10% to 15% were seen once. This clonotype was counted many times. The antigen is undetermined. Findings and limits, study-wide: It was reported that alpha-beta T cells came from several hundred expanded graft clones (about two months after transplant). Diversity of TCRbeta at day 60 was high in some patients, arising from surviving recipient T cells and thymic progenitors.

This specimen was PBMCs, mostly from graft donor cells, taken 360 days after TCRalphabeta/CD19-depleted stem cell transplant. The rearrangement joins TRBV20-1 to TRBJ2-3; 7 nucleotides align to TRBD2. The source is a male patient between 5 and 17 years old who had a stem cell transplant for acute myeloid leukemia, so the T cells may come from the graft donor. CDR3 sequence (DNA): TGCAGTGCTAGGGGAGGGAACACAGATACGCAGTATTTT. Its protein product is CSARGGNTDTQYF.